This T cell receptor (beta chain) was identified during a study of T cells after yellow fever vaccination. TCRdb re-derived calls from the 5' RACE reads in MiXCR, one entry per CDR3 protein. The table lists under 400,000 distinct CDR3 sequences, roughly an eighth of them singletons. The source of this sequence is a man aged 18 to 29 who received the YFV17D yellow fever vaccine. Here the sequenced sample was CD4+ T cells sorted from PBMCs, taken 15 days after the yellow fever booster vaccination.

The CDR3 sequence is CASRPDSGRLRANVLTF. The DNA of the CDR3 is TGTGCCAGCAGGCCCGACAGCGGGCGACTCCGGGCCAACGTCCTGACTTTC. This chain connects TRBV27 to TRBJ2-6, with D maybe TRBD2 (6 bases). V dropped 6 bases and J dropped 5 bases, with 20 bases sitting between them. The CDR3 totals 17 residues. Germline CDR1 reads MNHEY; CDR2 reads SMNVEV (reference sequence).